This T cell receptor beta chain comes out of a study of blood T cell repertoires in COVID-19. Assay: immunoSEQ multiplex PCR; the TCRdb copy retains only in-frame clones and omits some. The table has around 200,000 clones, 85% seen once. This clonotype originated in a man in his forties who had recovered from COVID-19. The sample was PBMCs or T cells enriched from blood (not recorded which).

The DNA for the CDR3 is TGTGCCAGCAGCGGGGGACAGACGCAAGAGACCCAGTACTTC. This gives the protein CASSGGQTQETQYF. V gene TRBV9 combines with J gene TRBJ2-5, with 7 bases lining up with TRBD1. The CDR3 contains 14 residues. Germline V gives CDR1 SGDLS, CDR2 YYNGEE. The V segment lost 3 bases and the J segment 2 bases; nucleotides outside the gene matches: 4.